The following is a T cell receptor beta chain sequence with its context. Its antigen is still unknown. This sample was included in a study of monozygotic twins with inflammatory bowel disease. The study, taken as a whole, reports: Immunosuppressive treatment differences may have increased patient repertoire variability. The sharing of clonotypes with others was lower in IBD patients than in healthy twins, especially with disease activity.

CDR3 size: 15 residues. One entry per CDR3 protein, without DNA, is what TCRdb gives after re-calling the 5' RACE reads. The sample table sets out a few hundred thousand distinct CDR3 sequences. Sequenced sample: blood. The gene calls are TRBV21-1 and TRBJ2-3; TCRdb outputs TRBD1, but without DNA this stays unchecked. TRBV21-1 is a pseudogene locus. This TCR was recovered from a human donor with ulcerative colitis or Crohn's disease, or a healthy co-twin of an affected twin (not recorded which). CDR3 sequence reads: CASSKGGSSTDTQYF.